Included here is one TCR beta chain sequence, with context. What it recognizes is unknown. Via MiXCR, TCRdb re-called the reads, giving one row per CDR3 protein. The data show 490,000 or so distinct CDR3 sequences, about 11% seen once. This sample was taken from a study of T cell repertoires in cytomegalovirus infection. Study observations and caveats: Identification of carriers of CMV plus the relevant HLA was achieved through cumulative public TCR beta family frequency.

The TCR originated in a human donor in good health (CMV status not recorded). Some clones in this sample may be carry-over from other donors' samples. Sequenced material: PBMCs.

CDR3 coding DNA: TGTGCCAGCAGTTTATCCCGGGGAAGAGGCTACACCTTC. This gives the protein CASSLSRGRGYTF. This rearrangement joins TRBV27 to TRBJ1-2; D uncertain. CDR1 is MNHEY, CDR2 SMNVEV, per germline (reference sequence). The V end was cut by 0 bases, the J end by 8 bases, with 10 bases between. This CDR3 comprises 13 residues.